The source of this T cell receptor beta chain is a study of cytomegalovirus exposure and HLA in healthy donors. In the study overall: Falling in the Caucasian-associated ancestry cluster were approximately 84% of 398 genotyped donors.

Whole-study results and caveats: Using a false discovery rate of 0.05, a later analysis showed that fewer than 20,000 TCR beta sequences were associated with HLA alleles.

The CDR3 loop spans 16 amino acids. CDR1 and CDR2 (germline): MNHEY, SVGAGI. The V end was cut by 3 bases, the J end by 4 bases, with 16 bases between. With regard to this clone: The antigen is not known.

Primers for the PCR totalled 60 Vbeta and 13 Jbeta. Assay: immunoSEQ multiplex PCR; the TCRdb copy retains only in-frame clones and omits some. The sample includes some 64,000 clones. Samples came from healthy bone marrow donors. The J gene is TRBJ2-1, the V gene TRBV6-5; tentatively, D is TRBD2 (5 bases). The receptor was derived from a woman aged 25 to 39 in good health and CMV-seronegative. Sequencing used PBMCs. The CDR3 spells CASSYSTWGAYNEQFF. DNA for the CDR3: TGTGCCAGCAGTTATTCGACGTGGGGAGCATACAATGAGCAGTTCTTC.